The clone carrying this T cell receptor (beta chain) has at least ten counts. This record comes from a study of T cells in Graves' hyperthyroidism and ophthalmopathy. RNA transcripts gave rise to amplified TCR beta CDR3 regions. A first-round RT-PCR of the TCR CDR3 used the HTBI primer set. One entry per CDR3 protein results from TCRdb running MiXCR on the multiplex PCR reads. The data hold 400,000 to 600,000 distinct CDR3 sequences, with around 20% observed a single time. Trimming removed 7 bases from V and 5 bases from J; junction bases left unmatched: 13. This CDR3 has 15 amino acids. Germline V CDR1 and CDR2: WSHSY, SAAADI.

The sample was blood. The gene calls are TRBV10-2 and TRBJ2-5, with 7 nucleotides matching TRBD1. The receptor was isolated from a man aged 18-30 years with Graves' hyperthyroidism. The CDR3 reads CASKDPGTASETQYF. The CDR3 DNA reads as TGCGCCAGCAAGGACCCCGGGACAGCTTCGGAGACCCAGTACTTC.